One T cell receptor (beta chain) is described in this entry. Its antigen is not identified. The authors made TCR beta cDNA libraries by 5'RACE template switching. This switching added a universal primer site and UMIs. Reprocessing the 5' RACE reads, TCRdb reports a single entry for every CDR3 protein and omits DNA. This sample contains 350,000 to 400,000 distinct CDR3 sequences. This specimen belongs to a study of T cells expressing NK-cell markers. Study summary: In sorted CD3+CD56+NKG2C+, CD3+CD56+NKG2C- and CD3+CD56-NKG2C+ T cells, TCR beta repertoires were obtained. General study results and limits: Whether expanded NKG2C+ T cell clones were HCMV specific stayed uncertain.

Germline CDR1 reads SNHLY; CDR2 reads FYNNEI. The CDR3 loop spans 15 amino acids. This clonotype was sampled from a woman aged 50 to 65 in good health. The chain has TRBV2 and TRBJ1-5. The sample was blood T cells: a sorted CD56 or NKG2C T cell subset, CD4+ or CD8+ T cells, or bulk PBMC T cells (not recorded which). CDR3 in amino acids: CASRWGAAGGQPQHF.